The following is a T cell receptor (beta chain) sequence with its context. Its antigen is currently unknown. This sample was included in a study of CD8 T cells in ankylosing spondylitis. Germline V gives CDR1 SGHVS, CDR2 FNYEAQ. This CDR3 is 16 amino acids long. Trimming took 3 bases from V and 5 from J, leaving 19 bases between them. Study-wide points: A motif in TCR beta, a set of under 10 highly homologous variants, appeared characteristic of ankylosing spondylitis blood. In the blood and synovial fluid of reactive arthritis, some motif variants had been previously reported. CD8+ cells made up the disease-linked clones, which were relatively rare in peripheral blood.

TCRdb processed the 5' RACE reads anew with MiXCR; each CDR3 protein has one entry. Of 800,000 to 900,000 distinct CDR3 sequences in the sample, about 11% were seen once. The TCR sequence derives from a male donor with ankylosing spondylitis. This chain uses TRBV7-6 with TRBJ1-1; D is uncertain. The source material was blood, either unsorted or a sorted T cell fraction (not recorded which). The CDR3: CASSLWTPNKGTEAFF. The CDR3 DNA is TGTGCCAGCAGCTTGTGGACCCCCAACAAGGGAACTGAAGCTTTCTTT.